This TCR beta chain was identified in a study of cytotoxic CD8 clonotypes in ibrutinib-treated CLL. Study summary: In all, under twelve patients were relapsed/refractory, fewer than 16 were treatment-naive and roughly 18 were IGHV unmutated. Treatment had run for a median about 12 months, range 6 to 36, when response samples were taken.

Whole-study results and caveats: Sampling times (in sustained-remission versus progressing patients) were not the same. Clonality rose at ibrutinib response, held steady in sustained remission, and fell toward baseline at progression.

In germline, CDR1 is ENHRY, CDR2 SYGVKD. The CDR3 spans 12 residues. Comment on this clone: Its antigen is unidentified.

Only in-frame clones appear in the TCRdb table, and some are missing; sequencing was by immunoSEQ multiplex PCR. The sample has 50,000 or so clones, around 78% seen once. The rearrangement joins TRBV10-3 to TRBJ1-4, with D maybe TRBD1 (5 bases). Sequencing used PBMCs, obtained after 24 months of ibrutinib treatment. The clonotype was recovered from a human donor with chronic lymphocytic leukemia. The CDR3 is CAPRGLNEKLFF. CDR3 coding DNA: TGTGCACCGAGGGGCCTTAATGAAAAACTGTTTTTT.